The 27 T cell receptor beta chains below come from one sample, sequenced in a study of blood T cell repertoires in COVID-19. Sequencing used immunoSEQ multiplex PCR; TCRdb keeps in-frame clones, though not all of them. The sample gives roughly 25,000 clones, around 88% of which show up once; roughly a quarter is in the top ten. Material for sequencing was peripheral blood. These receptors were taken from a human donor with active COVID-19. The donor label of this sample is uncertain.

The V call is TRBV6-1, the J call TRBJ1-1, with a possible D match to TRBD1 (6 bases). This CDR3 contains 17 residues. Germline V CDR1 and CDR2: MNHNS, SASEGT. Trimming stripped 0 bases from V and 1 base from J, with 15 bases between. The CDR3 here is CASSEALQGSGNTEAFF. In DNA form, the CDR3 reads TGTGCCAGCAGTGAAGCGCTCCAGGGGTCAGGGAACACTGAAGCTTTCTTT.

The gene calls are TRBV5-6 and TRBJ2-1; D possibly corresponds to TRBD2 (6 bases). CDR1 and CDR2 from the germline V gene are SGHDT and YYEEEE. This CDR3 has 15 residues. The ends were cut back, 4 bases at V and 0 bases at J, with 11 bases in the middle. The CDR3 nucleotides are TGTGCCAGCAGCGTTAGCGGACTCTCCTACAATGAGCAGTTCTTC. It translates to CASSVSGLSYNEQFF. Looking up the rest from reference TRBV5-6 and TRBJ2-1 gives the full variable domain: DAGVTQSPTHLIKTRGQQVTLRCSPKSGHDTVSWYQQALGQGPQFIFQYYEEEERQRGNFPDRFSGHQFPNYSSELNVNALLLGDSALYLCASSVSGLSYNEQFFGPGTRLTVL.

This chain links TRBV7-9 with TRBJ2-3; TRBD2 is a possible D gene (7 bases). CDR1 and CDR2 from the germline V gene are SEHNR and FQNEAQ (reference sequence). Trimming left V 1 base short and J 8 bases short, with 16 bases between. The CDR3 length is 15 residues. As DNA, the CDR3 is TGTGCCAGCAGCTTAGGGACAGTGCCGGGGGGTACGCAGTATTTT. Amino acid sequence: CASSLGTVPGGTQYF.

The rearrangement uses TRBV2 and TRBJ1-2; D uncertain. Germline V gene lookup returns CDR1 SNHLY and CDR2 FYNNEI. The CDR3 extends over 12 amino acids. The V end was cut by 8 bases, the J end by 4 bases, with 11 bases between. The CDR3 DNA reads TGTGCCAGCCGACTCCTTACCTATGGCTACACCTTC. As protein: CASRLLTYGYTF.

This chain uses TRBV7-9 with TRBJ2-7; D uncertain. The length of the CDR3 is 12 residues. Germline values: CDR1 SEHNR, CDR2 FQNEAQ (reference sequence). V lost 0 bases and J 5 bases, leaving 5 bases between the germline ends. As DNA, the CDR3 is TGTGCCAGCAGCTTAGCTCCTCACGAGCAGTACTTC. Residues: CASSLAPHEQYF.

There are a few counts of this clone. J is TRBJ2-2 and V is TRBV7-6; 14 bases align to TRBD2. V lost 5 bases and J lost 4; bases outside the gene matches: 9. The CDR3 runs to 18 residues. Germline-derived CDR1 and CDR2 are SGHVS and FNYEAQ. The CDR3 DNA reads as TGTGCCAGCAGCCCACTGTCGACTAGCGGGGGGGGCACCGGGGAGCTGTTTTTT. It codes for CASSPLSTSGGGTGELFF.

Turning to this clone: At one of its ends the junction is not consistent with the germline gene, which may arise from a read error. The rearrangement joins TRBV7-3 to TRBJ1-1; 11 nucleotides agree with TRBD1. CDR3 length equals 14 residues. Germline V gene sequence: CDR1 SGHTA, CDR2 FQGTGA. CDR3 sequence reads: CASSWTGGNTEAFF. Written as DNA, the CDR3 is TGTGCCAGCAGCTGGACAGGGGGCAACACTGAAGCCTTCTTT.

By share of the sample, this clone is medium-sized (0.01 to 0.1%). The chain links TRBV19 to TRBJ1-5; TRBD1 is a possible D gene (5 bases). Between the trimmed V and J ends, which lost 6 bases and 0 bases, there was a span of 9 bases. The germline V gene has CDR1 LNHDA and CDR2 SQIVND (reference sequence). CDR3 length: 14 amino acids. The CDR3 loop is CASRQVHSNQPQHF. Here the CDR3 DNA reads TGTGCCAGTAGACAGGTCCATAGCAATCAGCCCCAGCATTTT.

This clone was seen a few times. CDR3 nucleotides: TGTGCCACCAGTGATTTGCCCCCGGTGGCCTACGAGCAGTACTTC. The encoded protein is CATSDLPPVAYEQYF. This rearrangement joins TRBV24-1 to TRBJ2-7; D is uncertain. This CDR3 has 15 residues. CDR1 and CDR2 (germline): KGHDR, SFDVKD. V was shortened by 0 bases and J by 2 bases, with 10 bases between the two germline ends.

This clone turned up a few times. V gene TRBV12-2 combines with J gene TRBJ2-6; the D call TRBD1 from the table was never checked on the DNA. TRBV12-2 has pseudogene status. This CDR3 is 17 amino acids long. The CDR3 bases are TGTGCAAGTCGCTTAGTGCATCGGGACAGGGGGGCCAACGTCCTGACTTTC. This codes for CASRLVHRDRGANVLTF.

The chain uses TRBV4-3 and TRBJ1-3; tentatively, D is TRBD1 (5 bases). CDR1 is LGHNA and CDR2 is YSLEER in the germline V gene. Trimming removed 5 bases from V and 0 bases from J, with 17 bases in between. The CDR3 is made up of 17 amino acids. The CDR3, as DNA: TGCGCCAGCAGCGAGCGGGTGGGCAGGGCCTCTGGAAACACCATATATTTT. Translating it yields CASSERVGRASGNTIYF.

This clone was detected only once. This rearrangement joins TRBV5-1 to TRBJ2-1, with 9 nucleotides matching TRBD2. The CDR3 sequence is 14 residues long. CDR1 SGHRS and CDR2 YFSETQ come from the germline V gene. J gave up 10 bases and V 4 bases, and 9 bases lay outside the gene matches. In DNA form, the CDR3 reads TGCGCCAGCAGCATGTCGAGCGGGGGGACGGAGCAGTTCTTC. Translated: CASSMSSGGTEQFF.

The chain is built from TRBV7-2 and TRBJ2-2; 7 bases match TRBD1. With V trimmed by 5 bases and J by 6 bases, 9 bases remained unmatched. CDR3 length equals 15 residues. Per the germline V gene, CDR1 is SGHTA and CDR2 is FQGNSA. The CDR3 region is CASSPRQGGSGELFF. The CDR3 nucleotides are TGTGCCAGCAGCCCGAGACAGGGCGGGTCCGGGGAGCTGTTTTTT.

The chain combines TRBV7-2 with TRBJ1-1; 8 bases map to TRBD1. Germline-derived CDR1 and CDR2 are SGHTA and FQGNSA. The length of the CDR3 is 15 residues. V dropped 2 bases and J dropped 5; count of bases not matched to a gene: 7. The CDR3 reads CASSLTDRVVTEAFF. The DNA of the CDR3 is TGTGCCAGCAGCTTAACGGACAGGGTTGTTACTGAAGCTTTCTTT.

The chain combines TRBV3-1 (or the pseudogene TRBV3-2) with TRBJ2-3, with 9 nucleotides matching TRBD2. Trimming removed 2 bases from V and 5 bases from J; junction bases left unmatched: 5. This CDR3 region has 15 residues. Germline V lookup: CDR1 LGHDT, CDR2 YNNKEL (reference sequence). This chain's CDR3 is CASSQPGGGGDTQYF. The CDR3 DNA reads as TGTGCCAGCAGCCAACCCGGCGGGGGGGGAGATACGCAGTATTTT.

The sample holds one count of this clone. The chain links TRBV6-1 to TRBJ2-3; 9 nucleotides match TRBD2. Unmatched junction bases numbered 10, after V lost 4 bases and J lost 5 bases. The CDR3 length is 16 residues. Germline CDR1 reads MNHNS; CDR2 reads SASEGT. The CDR3 reads CASSGWAGGPGDTQYF. The CDR3 coding sequence is TGTGCCAGCAGTGGTTGGGCGGGGGGGCCCGGAGATACGCAGTATTTT.

The chain carries TRBV25-1 and TRBJ1-6; 9 bases are shared with TRBD1. The CDR3 contains 14 residues. Trimming removed 5 bases from V and 9 bases from J; junction bases left unmatched: 5. CDR1 and CDR2 (germline): MGHDK, SYGVNS. For the CDR3, the DNA is TGTGCCAGCAGTCAACAGGGGGCGGGTTCACCCCTCCACTTT. Its translation is CASSQQGAGSPLHF. Full variable domain (rest looked up from reference TRBV25-1 and TRBJ1-6): EADIYQTPRYLVIGTGKKITLECSQTMGHDKMYWYQQDPGMELHLIHYSYGVNSTEKGDLSSESTVSRIRTEHFPLTLESARPSHTSQYLCASSQQGAGSPLHFGNGTRLTVT.

The chain has TRBV5-1 and TRBJ2-7; 8 bases line up with TRBD1. V was pared by 4 bases and J by 2 bases, with 5 bases of the junction left unmatched. The CDR3 totals 14 residues. Germline-derived CDR1 and CDR2 are SGHRS and YFSETQ. The CDR3 here is CASSPGQVTYEQYF. In nucleotides, the CDR3 is TGCGCCAGCAGCCCGGGACAGGTTACCTACGAGCAGTACTTC.

The J gene is TRBJ1-6, the V gene TRBV30, with D unclear. The CDR3 covers 13 residues. Germline CDR1 is GTSNPN and CDR2 is SVGIG (reference sequence). The V end lost 1 base, the J end lost 7 bases, and 8 bases lay between the germline ends. The CDR3 DNA follows: TGTGCCTGGAGTGAACAGTTGAATTCACCCCTCCACTTT. Amino acids: CAWSEQLNSPLHF.

This chain uses TRBV4-3 with TRBJ1-2; D is possibly TRBD1 (6 bases). Trimming removed 1 base from V and 1 base from J, with 10 bases in between. This CDR3 comprises 15 residues. Per germline, CDR1 LGHNA and CDR2 YSLEER. The CDR3 loop reads CASSQGIGGNYGYTF. The CDR3 DNA reads TGCGCCAGCAGCCAAGGGATAGGGGGTAACTATGGCTACACCTTC.

This clone occurred a few times. V is TRBV10-1 and J is TRBJ1-6; no reliable D call. The V end was cut by 2 bases, the J end by 2 bases, with 7 bases between. CDR3 length equals 15 residues. The germline V gene encodes CDR1 WNHNN and CDR2 SYGVQD (reference sequence). CDR3 region: CASSEGLAYNSPLHF. CDR3 DNA sequence: TGCGCCAGCAGTGAGGGACTCGCCTATAATTCACCCCTCCACTTT.

V and J are TRBV5-5 and TRBJ2-7; D gene uncertain. CDR1 and CDR2 (germline): SGHKS, YYEKEE (reference sequence). The CDR3 spans 16 residues. Trimming left V 1 base short and J 3 bases short, with 17 bases between. CDR3 in DNA: TGTGCCAGCAGCTTGATGACGGATCCGCACTACTACGAGCAGTACTTC. Translating gives CASSLMTDPHYYEQYF.

The chain carries TRBV10-3 and TRBJ1-1; a weak D match, TRBD1 (6 bases). The CDR3 extends over 14 amino acids. The V gene lost 3 bases and the J gene lost 2 bases, with 10 bases spanning the gap. Germline V gene sequence: CDR1 ENHRY, CDR2 SYGVKD. The CDR3 nucleotides are TGTGCCATCAGTGATCCAGGGGAAAACACTGAAGCTTTCTTT. It is translated as CAISDPGENTEAFF.

The chain has TRBV28 and TRBJ2-7; D is unclear. Germline loops: CDR1 MDHEN, CDR2 SYDVKM. CDR3 length: 11 amino acids. V lost 5 bases and J lost 2, with 4 bases in between. This CDR3 reads CASSQTYEQYF. CDR3 sequence (DNA): TGTGCCAGCAGTCAAACCTACGAGCAGTACTTC. The full variable domain, in which reference TRBV28 and TRBJ2-7 provide the parts outside the CDR3, is DVKVTQSSRYLVKRTGEKVFLECVQDMDHENMFWYRQDPGLGLRLIYFSYDVKMKEKGDIPEGYSVSREKKERFSLILESASTNQTSMYLCASSQTYEQYFGPGTRLTVT.

The chain recombines TRBV21-1 with TRBJ2-1; the table's TRBD2 call for D was not verified on the DNA. TRBV21-1 is an annotated pseudogene. The CDR3 extends over 15 amino acids. The CDR3 nucleotides read TGTGCCAGCAGCAAAGCGAAAACTAGCGGCAATGAGCAGTTCTTC. Residues: CASSKAKTSGNEQFF.

CDR3: CASSFGTGLQAFF. The CDR3, as DNA: TGTGCCAGCAGTTTCGGGACAGGCCTTCAGGCTTTCTTT. This rearrangement joins TRBV28 to TRBJ1-1; 8 bases map to TRBD1. Germline V gene data show CDR1 as MDHEN and CDR2 as SYDVKM. The junction had 8 bases not matched to a gene; V was cut back by 3 bases and J by 11 bases. CDR3 length: 13 amino acids.

This chain links TRBV10-1 with TRBJ2-7; the match to TRBD2 covers 8 bases. The J segment lost 6 bases and the V segment lost 4 bases, leaving 5 bases of the junction unmatched. The V gene's germline CDR1 is WNHNN and CDR2 SYGVQD (reference sequence). The CDR3 is made up of 13 amino acids. In nucleotides, the CDR3 is TGCGCCAGCAGTGCCGGGGGGGCCATCGAGCAGTACTTC. It specifies CASSAGGAIEQYF.